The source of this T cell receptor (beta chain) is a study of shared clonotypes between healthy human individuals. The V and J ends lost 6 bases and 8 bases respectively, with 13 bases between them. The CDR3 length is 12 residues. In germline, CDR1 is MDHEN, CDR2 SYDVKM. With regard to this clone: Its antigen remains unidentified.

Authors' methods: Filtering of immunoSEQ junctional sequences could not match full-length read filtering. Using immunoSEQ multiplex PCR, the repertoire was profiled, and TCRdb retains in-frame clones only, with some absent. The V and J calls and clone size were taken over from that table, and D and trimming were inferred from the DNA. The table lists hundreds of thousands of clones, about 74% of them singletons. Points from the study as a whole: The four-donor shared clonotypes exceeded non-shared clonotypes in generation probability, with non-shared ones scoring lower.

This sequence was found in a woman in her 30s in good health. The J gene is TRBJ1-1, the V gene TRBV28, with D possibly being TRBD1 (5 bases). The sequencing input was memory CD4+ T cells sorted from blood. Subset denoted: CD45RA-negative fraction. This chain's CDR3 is CASSAGRPEAFF. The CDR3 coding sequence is TGTGCCAGCAGCGCGGGACGGCCCGAAGCTTTCTTT.